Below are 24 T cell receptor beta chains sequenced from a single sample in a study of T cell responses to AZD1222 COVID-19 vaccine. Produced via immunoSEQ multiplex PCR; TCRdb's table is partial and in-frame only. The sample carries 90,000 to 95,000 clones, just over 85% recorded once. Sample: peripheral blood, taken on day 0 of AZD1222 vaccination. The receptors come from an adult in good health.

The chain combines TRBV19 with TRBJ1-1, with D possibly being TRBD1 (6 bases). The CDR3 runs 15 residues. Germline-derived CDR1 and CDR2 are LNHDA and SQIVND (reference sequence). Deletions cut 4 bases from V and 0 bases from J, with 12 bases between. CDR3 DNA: TGTGCCAGTAGTACCCGGACAGCGATGAACACTGAAGCTTTCTTT. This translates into CASSTRTAMNTEAFF.

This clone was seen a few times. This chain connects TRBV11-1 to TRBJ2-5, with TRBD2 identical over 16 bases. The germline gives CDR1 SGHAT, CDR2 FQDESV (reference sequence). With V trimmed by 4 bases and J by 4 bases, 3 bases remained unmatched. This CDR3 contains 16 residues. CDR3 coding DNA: TGTGCCAGCAGCTCGGGACTAGCGGGAGGGCCAGAGACCCAGTACTTC. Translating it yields CASSSGLAGGPETQYF.

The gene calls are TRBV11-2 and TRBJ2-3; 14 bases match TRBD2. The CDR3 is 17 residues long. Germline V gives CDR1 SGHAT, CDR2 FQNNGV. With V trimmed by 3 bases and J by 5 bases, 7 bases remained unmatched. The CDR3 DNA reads TGTGCCAGCAGCTTCGCCGGACTAGCGGGAGGAAGAGATACGCAGTATTTT. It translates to CASSFAGLAGGRDTQYF.

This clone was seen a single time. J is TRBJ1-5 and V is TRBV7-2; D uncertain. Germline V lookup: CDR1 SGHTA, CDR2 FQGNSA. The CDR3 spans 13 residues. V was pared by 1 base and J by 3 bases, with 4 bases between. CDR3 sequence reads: CASSLVVNQPQHF. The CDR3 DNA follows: TGTGCCAGCAGCTTAGTCGTCAATCAGCCCCAGCATTTT.

DNA of the CDR3: TGTGCCAGCAGCCAAGCCGGGGCGGGCGAGCAGTACTTC. As protein: CASSQAGAGEQYF. The V and J genes are TRBV3-1 (or the pseudogene TRBV3-2) and TRBJ2-7; D possibly matches TRBD1 or TRBD2 (5 bases each). Germline V gene sequence: CDR1 LGHDT, CDR2 YNNKEL (reference sequence). The CDR3 covers 13 residues. Trimming shortened V by 1 base and J by 6 bases, and 10 bases separated the two germline ends.

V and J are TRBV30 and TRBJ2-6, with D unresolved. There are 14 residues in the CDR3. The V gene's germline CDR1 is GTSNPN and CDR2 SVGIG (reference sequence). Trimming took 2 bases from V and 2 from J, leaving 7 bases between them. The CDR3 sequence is CAWSSRTGANVLTF. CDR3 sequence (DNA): TGTGCCTGGAGTTCCCGTACTGGGGCCAACGTCCTGACTTTC.

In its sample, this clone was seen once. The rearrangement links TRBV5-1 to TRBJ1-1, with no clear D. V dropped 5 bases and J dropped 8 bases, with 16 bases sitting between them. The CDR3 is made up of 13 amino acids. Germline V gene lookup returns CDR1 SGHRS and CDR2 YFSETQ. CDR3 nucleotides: TGCGCCAGCAGAATTGCAGGCGTCAACGAAGCTTTCTTT. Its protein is CASRIAGVNEAFF.

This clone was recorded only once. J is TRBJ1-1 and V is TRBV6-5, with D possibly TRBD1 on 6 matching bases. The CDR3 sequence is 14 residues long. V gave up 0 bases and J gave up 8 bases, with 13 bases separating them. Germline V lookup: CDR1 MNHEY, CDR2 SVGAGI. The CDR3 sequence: CASSYSWTALEAFF. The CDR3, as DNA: TGTGCCAGCAGTTACTCTTGGACAGCTTTGGAAGCTTTCTTT.

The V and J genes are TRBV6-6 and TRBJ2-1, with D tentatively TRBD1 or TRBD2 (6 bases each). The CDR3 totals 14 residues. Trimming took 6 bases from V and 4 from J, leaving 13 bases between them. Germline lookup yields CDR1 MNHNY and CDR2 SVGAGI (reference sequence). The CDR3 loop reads CASRGRGPYNEQFF. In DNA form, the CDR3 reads TGTGCCAGCAGGGGACGGGGGCCGTACAATGAGCAGTTCTTC.

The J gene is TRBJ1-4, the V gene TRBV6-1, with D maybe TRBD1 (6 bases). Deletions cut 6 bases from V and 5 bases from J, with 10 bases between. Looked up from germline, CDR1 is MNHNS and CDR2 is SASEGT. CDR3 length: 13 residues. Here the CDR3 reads CASRGGWNEKLFF. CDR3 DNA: TGTGCCAGCAGAGGGGGATGGAATGAAAAACTGTTTTTT.

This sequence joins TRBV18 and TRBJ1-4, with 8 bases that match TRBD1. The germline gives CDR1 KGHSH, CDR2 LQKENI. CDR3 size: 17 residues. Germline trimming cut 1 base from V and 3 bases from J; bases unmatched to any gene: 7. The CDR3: CASSPLARQGSNEKLFF. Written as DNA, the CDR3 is TGTGCCAGCTCACCACTTGCCAGACAGGGGTCTAATGAAAAACTGTTTTTT. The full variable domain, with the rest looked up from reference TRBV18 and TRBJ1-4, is NAGVMQNPRHLVRRRGQEARLRCSPMKGHSHVYWYRQLPEEGLKFMVYLQKENIIDESGMPKERFSAEFPKEGPSILRIQQVVRGDSAAYFCASSPLARQGSNEKLFFGSGTQLSVL.

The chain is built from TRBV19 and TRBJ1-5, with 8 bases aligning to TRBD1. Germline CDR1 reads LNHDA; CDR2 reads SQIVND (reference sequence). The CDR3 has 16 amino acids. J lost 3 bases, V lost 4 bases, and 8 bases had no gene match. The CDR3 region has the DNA TGTGCCAGTAGTAGGGCAGGGGGCGCGTACAATCAGCCCCAGCATTTT. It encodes CASSRAGGAYNQPQHF.

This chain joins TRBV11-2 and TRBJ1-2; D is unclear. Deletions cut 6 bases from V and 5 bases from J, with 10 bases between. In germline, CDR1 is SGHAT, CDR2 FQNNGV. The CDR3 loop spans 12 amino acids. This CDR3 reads CASRQTGYGYTF. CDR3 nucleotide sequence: TGTGCCAGCAGGCAGACCGGTTATGGCTACACCTTC.

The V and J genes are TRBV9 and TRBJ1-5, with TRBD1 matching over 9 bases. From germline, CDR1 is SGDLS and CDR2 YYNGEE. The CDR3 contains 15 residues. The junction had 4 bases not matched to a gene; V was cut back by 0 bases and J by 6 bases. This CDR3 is CASSVAGTGLQPQHF. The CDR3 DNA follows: TGTGCCAGCAGCGTAGCTGGGACAGGGCTTCAGCCCCAGCATTTT.

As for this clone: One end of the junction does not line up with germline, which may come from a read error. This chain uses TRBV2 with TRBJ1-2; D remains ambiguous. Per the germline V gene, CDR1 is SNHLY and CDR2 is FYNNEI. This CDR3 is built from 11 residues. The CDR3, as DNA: TGTGCCAGCAGAGAAGAGGTTACCTACACCTTC. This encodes CASREEVTYTF.

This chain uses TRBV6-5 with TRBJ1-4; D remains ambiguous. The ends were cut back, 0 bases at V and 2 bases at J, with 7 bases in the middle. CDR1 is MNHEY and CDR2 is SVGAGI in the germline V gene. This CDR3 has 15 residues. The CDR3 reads CASSYSRGTNEKLFF. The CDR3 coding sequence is TGTGCCAGCAGTTACTCGCGCGGGACTAATGAAAAACTGTTTTTT.

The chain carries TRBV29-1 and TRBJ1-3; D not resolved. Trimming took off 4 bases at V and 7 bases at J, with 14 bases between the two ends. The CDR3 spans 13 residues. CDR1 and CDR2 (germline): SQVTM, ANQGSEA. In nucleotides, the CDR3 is TGCAGCGTTGTCATTCAGAGCGGGAACACCATATATTTT. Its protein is CSVVIQSGNTIYF.

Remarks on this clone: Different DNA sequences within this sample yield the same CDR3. The CDR3 sequence is CASSLYTEAFF. The CDR3 coding sequence is TGTGCCAGCAGTTTATACACTGAAGCTTTCTTT. The V call is TRBV28, the J call TRBJ1-1, with D uncertain. The germline CDR1 and CDR2 sequences are MDHEN and SYDVKM. CDR3 length equals 11 residues. The V gene lost 1 base and the J gene lost 3 bases, with 0 bases spanning the gap.

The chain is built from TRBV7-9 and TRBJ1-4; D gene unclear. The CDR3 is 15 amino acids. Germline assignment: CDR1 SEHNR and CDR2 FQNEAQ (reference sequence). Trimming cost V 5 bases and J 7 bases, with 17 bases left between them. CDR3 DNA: TGTGCCAGCAGCCCCGCAAATAGGTTCGGTGAAAAACTGTTTTTT. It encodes CASSPANRFGEKLFF. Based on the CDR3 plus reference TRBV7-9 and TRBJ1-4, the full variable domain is DTGVSQNPRHKITKRGQNVTFRCDPISEHNRLYWYRQTLGQGPEFLTYFQNEAQLEKSRLLSDRFSAERPKGSFSTLEIQRTEQGDSAMYLCASSPANRFGEKLFFGSGTQLSVL.

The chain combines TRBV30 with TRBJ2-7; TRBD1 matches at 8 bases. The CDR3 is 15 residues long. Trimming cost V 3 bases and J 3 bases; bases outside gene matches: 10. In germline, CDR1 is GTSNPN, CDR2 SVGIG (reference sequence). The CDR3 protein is CAWSNGLDRVYEQYF. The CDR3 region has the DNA TGTGCCTGGAGCAACGGACTGGACAGGGTCTACGAGCAGTACTTC.

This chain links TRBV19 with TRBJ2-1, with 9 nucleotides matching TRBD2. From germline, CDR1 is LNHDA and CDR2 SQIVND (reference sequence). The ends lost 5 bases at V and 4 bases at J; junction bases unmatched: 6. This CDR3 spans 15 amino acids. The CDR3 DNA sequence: TGTGCCAGTAGTTCCCGGGCGGGGGGGTACAATGAGCAGTTCTTC. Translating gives CASSSRAGGYNEQFF.

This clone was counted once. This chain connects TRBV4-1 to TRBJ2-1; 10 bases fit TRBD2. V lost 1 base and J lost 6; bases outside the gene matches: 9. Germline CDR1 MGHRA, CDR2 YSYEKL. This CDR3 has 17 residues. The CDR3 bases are TGCGCCAGCAGCCAAGGGACTAGCGGACGAGCGGGCAATGAGCAGTTCTTC. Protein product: CASSQGTSGRAGNEQFF.

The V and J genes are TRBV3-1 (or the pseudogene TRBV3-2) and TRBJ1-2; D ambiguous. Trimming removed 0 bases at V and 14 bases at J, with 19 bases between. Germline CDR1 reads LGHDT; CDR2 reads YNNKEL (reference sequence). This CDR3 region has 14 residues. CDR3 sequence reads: CASSQDSTGGVGTF. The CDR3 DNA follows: TGTGCCAGCAGCCAAGACTCGACGGGAGGTGTGGGGACCTTC.

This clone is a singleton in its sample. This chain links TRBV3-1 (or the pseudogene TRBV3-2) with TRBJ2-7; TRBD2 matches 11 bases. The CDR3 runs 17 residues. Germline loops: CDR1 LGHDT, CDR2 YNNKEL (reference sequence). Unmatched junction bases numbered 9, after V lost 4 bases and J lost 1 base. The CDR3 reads CASSLGSLAGGSYEQYF. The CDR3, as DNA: TGTGCCAGCAGCCTCGGGTCTCTAGCGGGGGGTTCCTACGAGCAGTACTTC.